Listed below are T cell receptor beta chains from one sample, sequenced in a study of pediatric ulcerative colitis. Only in-frame clones appear in the TCRdb table, and some are missing; sequencing was by immunoSEQ multiplex PCR. The repertoire holds roughly 30,000 clones, roughly four fifths seen once, with around 4.5% in the top ten. Material: blood. The receptors shown here come from a boy between 10 and 17 years old with severe ulcerative colitis. The CDR3 runs from the conserved cysteine through the conserved F or W. A D gene is named only where the DNA matches it firmly. A clone size is listed for some rows: how often the clone was seen (once, few, many), or a class if it is expanded.

TRBJ2-5	TRBV5-5	NA	14	TRBD2	TGTGCCAGCAGCTTGGAGGGGACTAGCCCCGGCCAGTACTTC	CASSLEGTSPGQYF
TRBJ1-5	TRBV21-1	NA	16	NA	TGTGCCAGCAGCAAAGCTTTTGAGGAACTACGACAGCCCCAGCATTTT	CASSKAFEELRQPQHF
TRBJ2-3	TRBV5-1	NA	15	TRBD2	TGCGCCTCTTACGTTAGCGGGGGGGCAGCAGATACGCAGTATTTT	CASYVSGGAADTQYF
TRBJ1-1	TRBV6-6	NA	14	NA	TGTGCCTCCCGTGGGGGCGGGTCGATGACTGAAGCTTTCTTT	CASRGGGSMTEAFF
TRBJ1-5	TRBV5-6	NA	13	NA	TGTGCCAGCAGCTTAAGGTTCAATCAGCCCCAGCATTTT	CASSLRFNQPQHF
TRBJ2-7	TRBV6-6	NA	13	NA	TGTGCCAGCACCTCGGTAGGGACCAGCGAGCAGTACTTC	CASTSVGTSEQYF
TRBJ2-7	TRBV20-1	NA	11	NA	TGCAGTGTGATGATCGGTTACGAGCAGTACTTC	CSVMIGYEQYF
TRBJ1-4	TRBV29-1	NA	13	NA	TGCAGCGTAAGCTTGGGGACTAATGAAAAACTGTTTTTT	CSVSLGTNEKLFF
TRBJ1-1	TRBV18	NA	12	NA	TGTGCCAGCTCATCAGGGGTCACTGAAGCTTTCTTT	CASSSGVTEAFF
TRBJ2-5	TRBV27	few	15	NA	TGTGCCAGCAGTTTTGCCGGGACACTCCAAGAGACCCAGTACTTC	CASSFAGTLQETQYF
TRBJ2-5	TRBV12-5	few	13	NA	TGTGCTAGTGGTTTCCCCACACAAGAGACCCAGTACTTC	CASGFPTQETQYF
TRBJ1-5	TRBV5-6	NA	15	NA	TGTGCCAGCAGCTTGGCCGTTACAGCCAATGAGCCCCAGCATTTT	CASSLAVTANEPQHF
TRBJ2-1	TRBV5-1	NA	14	TRBD1	TGCGCCTCAGGCCCGGGACAGACCTACAATGAGCAGTTCTTC	CASGPGQTYNEQFF
TRBJ2-3	TRBV6-1	NA	14	TRBD2	TGTGCCAGCGGAGCGGGGGGGAACACAGATACGCAGTATTTT	CASGAGGNTDTQYF
TRBJ1-4	TRBV27	NA	15	NA	TGTGCCAGCAGTTTTGGAGGCGGGTGGGGTGAAAAACTGTTTTTT	CASSFGGGWGEKLFF
TRBJ1-4	TRBV4-1	NA	16	NA	TGCGCCAGCAGTGAACTCGCCACGGGATTGGGTGAAAAACTGTTTTTT	CASSELATGLGEKLFF
TRBJ2-2	TRBV4-1	NA	15	NA	TGCGCCAGCAGCCAAAAAGGGGGGAGTACCGGGGAGCTGTTTTTT	CASSQKGGSTGELFF
TRBJ2-1	TRBV6-1	few	12	NA	TGTGCCAGCACACTAAAGGGGGATGAGCAGTTCTTC	CASTLKGDEQFF
TRBJ2-1	TRBV10-3	NA	14	NA	TGTGCCATCAGTGAAGTTAGGGGGGGAAATGAGCAGTTCTTC	CAISEVRGGNEQFF
TRBJ1-5	TRBV30	few	12	NA	TGTGCCTGGAGTTCGTATAATCAGCCCCAGCATTTT	CAWSSYNQPQHF
TRBJ2-7	TRBV10-3	few	13	NA	TGTGCCATCAGTGAGTCGGGCACCTACGAGCAGTACTTC	CAISESGTYEQYF
TRBJ1-1	TRBV4-1	few	14	TRBD1	TGCGCCAGCAGCCGGGACAGGATGAACACTGAAGCTTTCTTT	CASSRDRMNTEAFF
TRBJ2-2	TRBV29-1	NA	12	NA	TGCAGCGCCAGCCTCCGAATCGGGGAGCTGTTTTTT	CSASLRIGELFF
TRBJ1-4	TRBV2	NA	15	NA	TGTGCCAGCAGTGAAGAGAGGGTCAGTCATGAAAAACTGTTTTTT	CASSEERVSHEKLFF
TRBJ2-7	TRBV4-3	NA	15	TRBD2	TGCGCCAGCAGCCAAGGGACTAGCGGAAACTACGAGCAGTACTTC	CASSQGTSGNYEQYF
TRBJ1-6	TRBV25-1	NA	14	NA	TGTGCCAGCAAGGGAAGCTCCTATAATTCACCCCTCCACTTT	CASKGSSYNSPLHF
TRBJ2-2	TRBV10-3	NA	15	NA	TGTGCCATCAGTGAGCCCGCCGGGGAGGCCGGGGAGCTGTTTTTT	CAISEPAGEAGELFF
TRBJ1-1	TRBV4-1	NA	16	NA	TGCGCCAGCAGCCACCGGGGAGGGGGGCTGAACACTGAAGCTTTCTTT	CASSHRGGGLNTEAFF
TRBJ2-1	TRBV7-9	few	12	NA	TGTGCCAGCAGCGTAGAACAGGGTAGGGCTCTCTTC	CASSVEQGRALF
TRBJ2-3	TRBV19	NA	14	NA	TGTGCCAGTAGTATTAGTACTAGCACAGATACGCAGTATTTT	CASSISTSTDTQYF
TRBJ1-1	TRBV7-2	NA	13	NA	TGTGCCAGCAGCCTACAGGGGAACACTGAAGCTTTCTTT	CASSLQGNTEAFF
TRBJ1-5	TRBV2	NA	13	NA	TGTGCCAGCAGTGTCGGGTTGCATCAGCCCCAGCATTTT	CASSVGLHQPQHF
TRBJ2-1	TRBV11-2	NA	15	NA	TGTGCCAGCAGCCTCAGCCCAGCAAGAGGGGGTGAGCAGTTCTTC	CASSLSPARGGEQFF
TRBJ2-1	TRBV9	NA	15	TRBD2	TGTGCCAGCAGCGTACGTGGGGGGGTTGGCAATGAGCAGTTCTTC	CASSVRGGVGNEQFF
TRBJ1-5	TRBV21-1	NA	15	NA	TGTGCCAGCAGCGACCCGGACAGGGGAAATCAGCCCCAGCATTTT	CASSDPDRGNQPQHF
TRBJ2-7	TRBV6-6	few	12	NA	TGTGCCAGCAGTGTAATGCGGTACGAGCAGTACTTC	CASSVMRYEQYF
TRBJ1-1	TRBV19	NA	16	NA	TGTGCCAGTAGTATGAGAGTGGAGACAATGAACACTGAAGCTTTCTTT	CASSMRVETMNTEAFF